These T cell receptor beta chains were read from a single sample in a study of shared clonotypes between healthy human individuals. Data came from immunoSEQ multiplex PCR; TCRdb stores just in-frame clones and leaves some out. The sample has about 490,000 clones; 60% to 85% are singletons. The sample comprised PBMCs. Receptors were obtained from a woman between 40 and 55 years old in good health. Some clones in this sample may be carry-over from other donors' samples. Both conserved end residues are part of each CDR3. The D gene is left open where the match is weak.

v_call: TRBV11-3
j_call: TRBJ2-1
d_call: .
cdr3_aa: CASSLVDRDNEQFF

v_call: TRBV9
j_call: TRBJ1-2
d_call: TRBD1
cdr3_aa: CASSLTRDRTGHGYTF

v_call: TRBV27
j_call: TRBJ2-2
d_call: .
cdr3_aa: CASSFSRDLGGELFF

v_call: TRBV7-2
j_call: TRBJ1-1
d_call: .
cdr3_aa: CASSRHWNTEAFF

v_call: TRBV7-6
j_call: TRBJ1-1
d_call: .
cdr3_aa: CASSSNPKGSRIEAFF

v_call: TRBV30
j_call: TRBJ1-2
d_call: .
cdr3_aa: CAWEQGRSSYTF

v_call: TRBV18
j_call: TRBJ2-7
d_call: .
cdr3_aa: CASSMGRGDEQYF

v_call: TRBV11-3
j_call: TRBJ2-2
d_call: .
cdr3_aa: CASSLEGTLNTGELFF

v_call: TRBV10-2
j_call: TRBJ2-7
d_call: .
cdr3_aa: CASRPLRYSYEQYF

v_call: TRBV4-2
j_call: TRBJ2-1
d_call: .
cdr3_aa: CASSQGMGGEQFF

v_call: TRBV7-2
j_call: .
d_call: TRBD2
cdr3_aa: CASSLAVAGGGEQYF

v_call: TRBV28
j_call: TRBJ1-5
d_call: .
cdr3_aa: CASSGLGLNSNQPQHF

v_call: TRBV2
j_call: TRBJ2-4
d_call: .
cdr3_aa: CASSSQGPENIQYF

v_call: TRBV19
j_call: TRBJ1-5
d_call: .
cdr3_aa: CASTQMDRGGNQPQHF

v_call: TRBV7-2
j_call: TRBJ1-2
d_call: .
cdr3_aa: CASSLGGQASYGYTF

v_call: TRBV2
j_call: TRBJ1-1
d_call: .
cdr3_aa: CASSEGVMNTEAFF

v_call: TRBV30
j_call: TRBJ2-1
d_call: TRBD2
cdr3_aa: CAWRRALAGVSEQFF

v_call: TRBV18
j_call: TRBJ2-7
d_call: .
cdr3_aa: CASSSLDNFYEQYF

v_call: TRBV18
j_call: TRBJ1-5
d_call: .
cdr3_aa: CASSPGQGHQPQHF

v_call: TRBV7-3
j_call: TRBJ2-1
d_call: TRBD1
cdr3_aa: CASSPSLGTGLSDEQFF

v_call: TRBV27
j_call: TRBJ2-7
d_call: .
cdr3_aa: CASAQMAGPEGEQYF

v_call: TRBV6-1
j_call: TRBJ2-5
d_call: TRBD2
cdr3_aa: CASTPLAGDRETQYF

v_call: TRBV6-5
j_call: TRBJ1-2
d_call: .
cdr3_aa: CASSYLSRGHGYTF

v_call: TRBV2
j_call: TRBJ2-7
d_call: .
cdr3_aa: CASSVGTGFYEQYF

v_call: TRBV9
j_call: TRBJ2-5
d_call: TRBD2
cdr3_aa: CASSVGEGGTSGQETQYF

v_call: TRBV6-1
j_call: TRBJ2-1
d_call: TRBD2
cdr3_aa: CASSEELLAGDQTRTRFF

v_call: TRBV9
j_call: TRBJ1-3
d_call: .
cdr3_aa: CASSEGGNTIYF

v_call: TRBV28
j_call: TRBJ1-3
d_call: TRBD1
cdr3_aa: CASSPGGDSGNTIYF

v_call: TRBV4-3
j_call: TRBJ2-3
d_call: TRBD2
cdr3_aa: CASSQVGRGRAGTDTQYF

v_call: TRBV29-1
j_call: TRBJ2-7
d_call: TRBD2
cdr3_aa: CSALAGVAYEQYF

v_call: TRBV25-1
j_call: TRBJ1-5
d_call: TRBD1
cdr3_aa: CASSGLTGPGNQPQHF

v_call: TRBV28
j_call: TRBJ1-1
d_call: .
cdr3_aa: CASYRAWSTEAFF

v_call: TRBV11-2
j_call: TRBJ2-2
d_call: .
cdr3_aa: CASSLITRAGELFF

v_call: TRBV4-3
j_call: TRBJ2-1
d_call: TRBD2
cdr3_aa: CASSPGTSGTFWNEQFF

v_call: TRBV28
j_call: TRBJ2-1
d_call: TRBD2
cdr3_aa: CASRDPAAAGDNEQFF

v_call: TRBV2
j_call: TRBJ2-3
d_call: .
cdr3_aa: CASTLNTDTQYF

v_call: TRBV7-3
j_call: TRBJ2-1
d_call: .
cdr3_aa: CASSLNSASNEQFF

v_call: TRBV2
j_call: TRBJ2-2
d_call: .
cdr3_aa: CASSSWDKDGELFF

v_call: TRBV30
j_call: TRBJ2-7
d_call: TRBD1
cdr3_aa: CAWSPNRWTGTYEQYF

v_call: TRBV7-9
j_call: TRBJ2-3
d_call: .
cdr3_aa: CASSFGANPPDTQYF

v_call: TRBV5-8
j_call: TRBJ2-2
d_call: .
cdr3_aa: CASSLYLMHTGELFF

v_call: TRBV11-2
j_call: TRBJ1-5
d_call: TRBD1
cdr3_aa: CASSLVGREDRLNQPQHF

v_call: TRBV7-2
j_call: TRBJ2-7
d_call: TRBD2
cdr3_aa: CASRPSGSSYEQYF

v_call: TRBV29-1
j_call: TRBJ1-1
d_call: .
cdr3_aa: CSVSKGTANTEAFF